The clone carrying this TCR beta chain was counted between two and nine times. TCRdb keeps only in-frame clones here, not all; method: immunoSEQ multiplex PCR. The data hold about 110,000 clones, with 71% observed a single time. These data belong to a study of blood T cell repertoires in COVID-19. With 1 base removed from V and 4 bases from J, the gap between germline ends came to 10 bases. This CDR3 contains 15 residues. Germline-derived CDR1 and CDR2 are LGHNA and YNFKEQ. The clonotype was recovered from a woman between 40 and 55 years old with acute or convalescent COVID-19. Sequenced material: peripheral blood. The gene calls are TRBV4-2 and TRBJ1-4; the D is unclear. As DNA, the CDR3 is TGTGCCAGCAGCCAAGCGACGGGAGATAATGAAAAACTGTTTTTT. Amino acids: CASSQATGDNEKLFF.